One sample yielded the 32 T cell receptor beta chains listed below, sequenced in a study of human thymus T cells. The data were produced by immunoSEQ multiplex PCR, yet TCRdb's version contains in-frame clones alone and is incomplete. The sample includes roughly 120,000 clones, about 94% of them seen just once. The thymus was resected at corrective cardiac surgery. Specimen: thymus tissue. The receptors shown here come from a boy in the first two years of life with a congenital heart defect but otherwise immunologically healthy.

The V gene is TRBV11-2, the J gene TRBJ1-6; 8 bases fit TRBD1. Germline V gene lookup returns CDR1 SGHAT and CDR2 FQNNGV. With 0 bases clipped from V and 8 bases from J, the junction kept 0 bases outside the gene matches. There are 14 residues in the CDR3. This chain's CDR3 is CASSLDRGHSPLHF. In nucleotides, the CDR3 is TGTGCCAGCAGCTTAGACAGGGGGCATTCACCCCTCCACTTT.

The chain combines TRBV21-1 with TRBJ1-1; the DNA was not compared with TRBD1, the D call given in the table. TRBV21-1 is tagged as a pseudogene. This CDR3 region has 14 residues. CDR3: CASNWGPLNTEAFF. DNA for the CDR3: TGTGCCAGCAATTGGGGGCCCTTGAACACTGAAGCTTTCTTT.

This clone was seen a handful of times. The V and J genes are TRBV7-9 and TRBJ1-1, with D unclear. This CDR3 contains 14 residues. The germline CDR1 and CDR2 sequences are SEHNR and FQNEAQ (reference sequence). Trimming took off 1 base at V and 0 bases at J, with 6 bases between the two ends. This chain's CDR3 is CASSLVRMNTEAFF. As DNA, the CDR3 is TGTGCCAGCAGCTTAGTGCGGATGAACACTGAAGCTTTCTTT.

This clone was recorded a few times. The rearrangement joins TRBV6-5 to TRBJ1-1; 7 nucleotides line up with TRBD1. After removal of 6 bases from V and 7 bases from J, the junction contained 8 bases not matched to a gene. Per germline, CDR1 MNHEY and CDR2 SVGAGI. This CDR3 spans 13 amino acids. The CDR3 reads CASRRGQAGEAFF. CDR3 DNA sequence: TGTGCCAGCAGACGAGGACAGGCTGGTGAAGCTTTCTTT.

The V and J genes are TRBV7-9 and TRBJ1-1; 8 nucleotides line up with TRBD1. J gave up 4 bases and V 2 bases, and 9 bases lay outside the gene matches. Per germline, CDR1 SEHNR and CDR2 FQNEAQ (reference sequence). The CDR3 runs to 16 residues. The CDR3 nucleotides are TGTGCCAGCAGCTTACAGGGGGCGGTGATGGGCACTGAAGCTTTCTTT. Amino acid sequence: CASSLQGAVMGTEAFF.

This chain links TRBV5-1 with TRBJ2-7; no reliable D call. Germline CDR1 and CDR2: SGHRS and YFSETQ. V was shortened by 0 bases and J by 4 bases, with 11 bases between the two germline ends. The CDR3 is 14 residues long. The CDR3 sequence: CASSLGGIGYEQYF. CDR3 sequence (DNA): TGCGCCAGCAGCTTGGGAGGTATTGGGTACGAGCAGTACTTC.

The chain employs TRBV4-2 and TRBJ2-6; D may be TRBD2 (6 bases). The CDR3 is 20 amino acids. CDR1 is LGHNA, CDR2 YNFKEQ, per germline. With 1 base removed from V and 3 bases from J, the gap between germline ends came to 22 bases. The CDR3, as DNA: TGTGCCAGCAGCCAAGTTTTTCTACGTGTAGGAGGGCATGGGGCCAACGTCCTGACTTTC. Its translation: CASSQVFLRVGGHGANVLTF.

The rearrangement uses TRBV5-4 and TRBJ2-5, with 10 bases aligning to TRBD2. Looked up from germline, CDR1 is SGHNT and CDR2 is YYREEE (reference sequence). This CDR3 comprises 15 residues. J lost 2 bases, V lost 1 base, and 2 bases had no gene match. The CDR3 here is CASSLTSGEQETQYF. For the CDR3, the DNA is TGTGCCAGCAGCTTGACTAGCGGGGAACAAGAGACCCAGTACTTC.

This chain links TRBV11-2 with TRBJ1-2; D gene ambiguous. Looked up from germline, CDR1 is SGHAT and CDR2 is FQNNGV. The ends were cut back, 4 bases at V and 2 bases at J, with 17 bases in the middle. This CDR3 has 16 amino acids. The CDR3 sequence: CASSSPRPRGNYGYTF. DNA of the CDR3: TGTGCCAGCAGCTCCCCCCGGCCCCGCGGCAACTATGGCTACACCTTC.

Here the CDR3 DNA reads TGTGCCAGCAGCTTGGGCAGTTGGGACATTCAGTACTTC. Protein sequence: CASSLGSWDIQYF. The V gene is TRBV5-4, the J gene TRBJ2-4; unclear D gene. The CDR3 consists of 13 residues. V was trimmed by 0 bases and J by 8 bases, leaving 9 bases between them. The germline CDR1 and CDR2 sequences are SGHNT and YYREEE (reference sequence).

This clone was counted once. The chain joins TRBV4-2 to TRBJ2-3; 9 nucleotides align to TRBD2. Trimming cost V 1 base and J 5 bases; bases outside gene matches: 10. This CDR3 has 17 residues. Germline CDR1 reads LGHNA; CDR2 reads YNFKEQ. In nucleotides, the CDR3 is TGTGCCAGCAGCCAAGGATTTAAGCGGGGGGCAAGAGATACGCAGTATTTT. It translates to CASSQGFKRGARDTQYF.

This clone was recorded only once. This chain links TRBV6-6 with TRBJ1-1, with a possible D match to TRBD1 (6 bases). The germline V gene has CDR1 MNHNY and CDR2 SVGAGI (reference sequence). CDR3 size: 11 residues. Trimming left V 11 bases short and J 7 bases short, with 14 bases between. Here the CDR3 reads CAGIQGREAFF. The CDR3 region has the DNA TGTGCCGGGATACAGGGTCGTGAAGCTTTCTTT.

The chain carries TRBV11-2 and TRBJ1-4; D not resolved. V lost 1 base and J lost 0, with 6 bases in between. The CDR3 sequence is 15 residues long. The V gene's germline CDR1 is SGHAT and CDR2 FQNNGV. CDR3 in DNA: TGTGCCAGCAGCTTAGGGGGAGCAACTAATGAAAAACTGTTTTTT. As protein: CASSLGGATNEKLFF.

The rearrangement joins TRBV29-1 to TRBJ2-1; 8 nucleotides align to TRBD2. In germline, CDR1 is SQVTM, CDR2 ANQGSEA. This CDR3 comprises 13 residues. J was trimmed by 4 bases and V by 7 bases; bases with no gene match: 6. CDR3 in DNA: TGCAGCGGGAAGCGGGAGAATTACAATGAGCAGTTCTTC. Encoded protein: CSGKRENYNEQFF.

The chain employs TRBV19 and TRBJ1-5; D ambiguous. The germline V and J ends were trimmed by 3 bases and 6 bases, with 18 bases remaining between them. The CDR3 has 16 residues. Germline loops: CDR1 LNHDA, CDR2 SQIVND (reference sequence). DNA of the CDR3: TGTGCCAGTAGTATCTTTCCCGAACCGCCGATTCAGCCCCAGCATTTT. Protein product: CASSIFPEPPIQPQHF.

The rearrangement joins TRBV18 to TRBJ2-7, with 11 bases that match TRBD2. CDR1 is KGHSH and CDR2 is LQKENI in the germline V gene. The length of the CDR3 is 19 residues. V lost 1 base and J lost 0; bases outside the gene matches: 11. CDR3 sequence (DNA): TGTGCCAGCTCACCACAACCCGCTAGCGGGGGGATTCTCTCCTACGAGCAGTACTTC. Its translation: CASSPQPASGGILSYEQYF.

The chain uses TRBV30 and TRBJ2-3; D is possibly TRBD1 or TRBD2 (6 bases each). Trimming removed 5 bases from V and 8 bases from J, with 23 bases in between. CDR3 size: 15 residues. Per the germline V gene, CDR1 is GTSNPN and CDR2 is SVGIG (reference sequence). CDR3 sequence: CAWGGWYRAPGTQYF. The CDR3 coding sequence is TGTGCCTGGGGGGGGTGGTACAGGGCCCCGGGTACGCAGTATTTT.

The rearrangement links TRBV4-3 to TRBJ2-2; D unclear. This CDR3 has 14 residues. The germline V gene has CDR1 LGHNA and CDR2 YSLEER. The V end was cut by 0 bases, the J end by 6 bases, with 8 bases between. CDR3 in DNA: TGCGCCAGCAGCCAAGAGAAGGTCCCCGGGGAGCTGTTTTTT. It codes for CASSQEKVPGELFF.

The genes are TRBV5-1 and TRBJ2-7; D gene uncertain. The CDR3 covers 17 residues. V was trimmed by 3 bases and J by 0 bases, leaving 19 bases between them. Germline values: CDR1 SGHRS, CDR2 YFSETQ. The chain's CDR3 is CASSSYTRIPGSYEQYF. CDR3 sequence (DNA): TGCGCCAGCAGCTCCTACACAAGGATTCCGGGCTCCTACGAGCAGTACTTC.

The genes are TRBV7-3 and TRBJ2-3; tentatively, D is TRBD1 or TRBD2 (5 bases each). CDR3 length equals 15 residues. The germline CDR1 and CDR2 sequences are SGHTA and FQGTGA. V lost 1 base to trimming and J lost 7 bases, with 15 bases between them. CDR3 sequence reads: CASSLKGTSINTQYF. The CDR3 region has the DNA TGTGCCAGCAGCTTAAAGGGGACCAGCATTAATACGCAGTATTTT.

This clone was observed a single time. The rearrangement joins TRBV28 to TRBJ2-5; 13 bases match TRBD2. The V gene's germline CDR1 is MDHEN and CDR2 SYDVKM. The J segment lost 0 bases and the V segment lost 5 bases, leaving 6 bases of the junction unmatched. The CDR3 has 17 amino acids. Here the CDR3 DNA reads TGTGCCAGCAGTCGGACTAGCGGGGGTCTGTACCAAGAGACCCAGTACTTC. It codes for CASSRTSGGLYQETQYF.

V and J are TRBV5-1 and TRBJ2-2, with 8 bases fitting TRBD1. This CDR3 has 18 amino acids. J was trimmed by 0 bases and V by 4 bases; bases with no gene match: 11. CDR1 and CDR2 (germline): SGHRS, YFSETQ. The CDR3 spells CASSPSRQGSTNTGELFF. In nucleotides, the CDR3 is TGCGCCAGCAGCCCCTCTCGACAGGGGTCGACGAACACCGGGGAGCTGTTTTTT.

V gene TRBV7-2 combines with J gene TRBJ1-6; a weak D match, TRBD1 (5 bases). The CDR3 loop spans 12 amino acids. Germline V CDR1 and CDR2: SGHTA, FQGNSA. Trimming left V 8 bases short and J 7 bases short, with 9 bases between. This CDR3 is CASRRGNSPLHF. The CDR3 DNA reads as TGTGCCAGCCGACGGGGCAATTCACCCCTCCACTTT.

The chain carries TRBV28 and TRBJ2-1; 7 bases are a match to TRBD1. The CDR3 runs to 15 residues. After removal of 2 bases from V and 3 bases from J, the junction contained 4 bases not matched to a gene. Germline V gives CDR1 MDHEN, CDR2 SYDVKM. The CDR3 DNA sequence: TGTGCCAGCAGTTTACACAGGGGCAACTACAATGAGCAGTTCTTC. This translates into CASSLHRGNYNEQFF.

The chain recombines TRBV5-4 with TRBJ2-3, with D uncertain. Germline values: CDR1 SGHNT, CDR2 YYREEE (reference sequence). Trimming cost V 4 bases and J 8 bases, with 14 bases left between them. The CDR3 length is 13 residues. The CDR3 here is CASSPASSGTQYF. The DNA of the CDR3 is TGTGCCAGCAGCCCGGCATCGTCAGGTACGCAGTATTTT.

The rearrangement joins TRBV7-2 to TRBJ2-1, with 8 bases fitting TRBD2. The CDR3 length is 15 residues. V lost 8 bases and J lost 5; bases outside the gene matches: 11. Germline loops: CDR1 SGHTA, CDR2 FQGNSA. The CDR3 sequence is CASGTRAGAHNEQFF. Written as DNA, the CDR3 is TGTGCCAGCGGTACCCGAGCGGGGGCCCACAATGAGCAGTTCTTC.

The chain recombines TRBV10-3 with TRBJ2-1; D unresolved. From germline, CDR1 is ENHRY and CDR2 SYGVKD. The germline V and J ends were trimmed by 3 bases and 7 bases, with 19 bases remaining between them. The CDR3 consists of 16 residues. The CDR3: CAISEGRARYWNEQFF. CDR3 nucleotides: TGTGCCATCAGTGAAGGTCGGGCCCGTTATTGGAATGAGCAGTTCTTC.

The chain joins TRBV21-1 to TRBJ2-3; TRBD2, the table's D call, was not compared with the DNA. TRBV21-1 is a recognized pseudogene. The CDR3 spans 15 residues. The CDR3 sequence: CAASLDGIIEDTQYF. CDR3 sequence (DNA): TGTGCCGCCTCACTGGACGGGATCATCGAGGATACGCAGTATTTT.

This chain links TRBV28 with TRBJ1-5, with 10 bases fitting TRBD1. Germline loops: CDR1 MDHEN, CDR2 SYDVKM. The length of the CDR3 is 16 residues. Unmatched junction bases numbered 9, after V lost 4 bases and J lost 6 bases. DNA of the CDR3: TGTGCCAGCAGTTGGGGGGACAGGGGTAGGGTTCAGCCCCAGCATTTT. It encodes CASSWGDRGRVQPQHF. The full variable domain, rest sourced from reference TRBV28 and TRBJ1-5, is DVKVTQSSRYLVKRTGEKVFLECVQDMDHENMFWYRQDPGLGLRLIYFSYDVKMKEKGDIPEGYSVSREKKERFSLILESASTNQTSMYLCASSWGDRGRVQPQHFGDGTRLSIL.

This chain links TRBV19 with TRBJ1-6; no clear D gene. V lost 2 bases and J lost 11, with 13 bases in between. The CDR3 is 14 amino acids. Germline V gives CDR1 LNHDA, CDR2 SQIVND (reference sequence). The CDR3 DNA reads as TGTGCCAGTAGTATAACCCCACCTCAGGCACCCCTCCACTTT. Translated, it gives CASSITPPQAPLHF.

The chain uses TRBV4-3 and TRBJ2-3, with 13 nucleotides matching TRBD2. CDR1 and CDR2 (germline): LGHNA, YSLEER. This CDR3 is built from 18 residues. Germline trimming cut 0 bases from V and 2 bases from J; bases unmatched to any gene: 5. In DNA form, the CDR3 reads TGCGCCAGCAGCCAAGATCTGGGGACTAGCGGGGTCACAGATACGCAGTATTTT. Translating gives CASSQDLGTSGVTDTQYF.

The chain uses TRBV29-1 and TRBJ1-2, with 8 bases fitting TRBD1. Looked up from germline, CDR1 is SQVTM and CDR2 is ANQGSEA. The CDR3 totals 12 residues. After removal of 5 bases from V and 8 bases from J, the junction contained 7 bases not matched to a gene. For the CDR3, the DNA is TGCAGCGTTTTGCAGGGGGCGCGGGGCTACACCTTC. Protein sequence: CSVLQGARGYTF. Combining the CDR3 with reference TRBV29-1 and TRBJ1-2 gives the whole variable domain SAVISQKPSRDICQRGTSLTIQCQVDSQVTMMFWYRQQPGQSLTLIATANQGSEATYESGFVIDKFPISRPNLTFSTLTVSNMSPEDSSIYLCSVLQGARGYTFGSGTRLTVV.